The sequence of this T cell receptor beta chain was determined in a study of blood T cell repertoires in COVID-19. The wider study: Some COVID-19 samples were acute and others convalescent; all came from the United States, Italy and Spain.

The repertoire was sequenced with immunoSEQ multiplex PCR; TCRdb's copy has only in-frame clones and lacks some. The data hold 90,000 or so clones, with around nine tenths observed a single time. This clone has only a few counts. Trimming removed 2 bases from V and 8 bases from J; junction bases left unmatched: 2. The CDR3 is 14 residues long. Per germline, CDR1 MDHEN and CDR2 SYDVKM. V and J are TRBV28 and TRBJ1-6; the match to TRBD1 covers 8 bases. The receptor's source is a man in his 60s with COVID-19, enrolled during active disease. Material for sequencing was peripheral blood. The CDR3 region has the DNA TGTGCCAGCAGTTTAAGACAGGGGTATTCACCCCTCCACTTT. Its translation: CASSLRQGYSPLHF.